This TCR beta chain is drawn from a study of blood T cell repertoires in COVID-19. Authors' analysis steps: Nucleated cell counts were estimated from reference gene primer amplification. Clones were read by immunoSEQ multiplex PCR, and TCRdb kept only the in-frame ones, dropping some. D and trimming were read from the DNA, whereas the V and J calls and clone size are those reported in that table. The sample holds roughly 200,000 clones, 88% seen once. CDR1 LNHDA and CDR2 SQIVND come from the germline V gene (reference sequence). The J segment lost 3 bases and the V segment lost 6 bases, leaving 7 bases of the junction unmatched. CDR3 length: 15 amino acids.

The receptor's source is a man younger than 30 with active or convalescent COVID-19. This chain connects TRBV19 to TRBJ1-5; 8 nucleotides align to TRBD1. Material for sequencing was peripheral blood. CDR3 residues: CASRTTGALNQPQHF. Written as DNA, the CDR3 is TGTGCCAGTAGGACGACAGGGGCCCTCAATCAGCCCCAGCATTTT. Full variable domain (remainder filled in from reference TRBV19 and TRBJ1-5): DGGITQSPKYLFRKEGQNVTLSCEQNLNHDAMYWYRQDPGQGLRLIYYSQIVNDFQKGDIAEGYSVSREKKESFPLTVTSAQKNPTAFYLCASRTTGALNQPQHFGDGTRLSIL.